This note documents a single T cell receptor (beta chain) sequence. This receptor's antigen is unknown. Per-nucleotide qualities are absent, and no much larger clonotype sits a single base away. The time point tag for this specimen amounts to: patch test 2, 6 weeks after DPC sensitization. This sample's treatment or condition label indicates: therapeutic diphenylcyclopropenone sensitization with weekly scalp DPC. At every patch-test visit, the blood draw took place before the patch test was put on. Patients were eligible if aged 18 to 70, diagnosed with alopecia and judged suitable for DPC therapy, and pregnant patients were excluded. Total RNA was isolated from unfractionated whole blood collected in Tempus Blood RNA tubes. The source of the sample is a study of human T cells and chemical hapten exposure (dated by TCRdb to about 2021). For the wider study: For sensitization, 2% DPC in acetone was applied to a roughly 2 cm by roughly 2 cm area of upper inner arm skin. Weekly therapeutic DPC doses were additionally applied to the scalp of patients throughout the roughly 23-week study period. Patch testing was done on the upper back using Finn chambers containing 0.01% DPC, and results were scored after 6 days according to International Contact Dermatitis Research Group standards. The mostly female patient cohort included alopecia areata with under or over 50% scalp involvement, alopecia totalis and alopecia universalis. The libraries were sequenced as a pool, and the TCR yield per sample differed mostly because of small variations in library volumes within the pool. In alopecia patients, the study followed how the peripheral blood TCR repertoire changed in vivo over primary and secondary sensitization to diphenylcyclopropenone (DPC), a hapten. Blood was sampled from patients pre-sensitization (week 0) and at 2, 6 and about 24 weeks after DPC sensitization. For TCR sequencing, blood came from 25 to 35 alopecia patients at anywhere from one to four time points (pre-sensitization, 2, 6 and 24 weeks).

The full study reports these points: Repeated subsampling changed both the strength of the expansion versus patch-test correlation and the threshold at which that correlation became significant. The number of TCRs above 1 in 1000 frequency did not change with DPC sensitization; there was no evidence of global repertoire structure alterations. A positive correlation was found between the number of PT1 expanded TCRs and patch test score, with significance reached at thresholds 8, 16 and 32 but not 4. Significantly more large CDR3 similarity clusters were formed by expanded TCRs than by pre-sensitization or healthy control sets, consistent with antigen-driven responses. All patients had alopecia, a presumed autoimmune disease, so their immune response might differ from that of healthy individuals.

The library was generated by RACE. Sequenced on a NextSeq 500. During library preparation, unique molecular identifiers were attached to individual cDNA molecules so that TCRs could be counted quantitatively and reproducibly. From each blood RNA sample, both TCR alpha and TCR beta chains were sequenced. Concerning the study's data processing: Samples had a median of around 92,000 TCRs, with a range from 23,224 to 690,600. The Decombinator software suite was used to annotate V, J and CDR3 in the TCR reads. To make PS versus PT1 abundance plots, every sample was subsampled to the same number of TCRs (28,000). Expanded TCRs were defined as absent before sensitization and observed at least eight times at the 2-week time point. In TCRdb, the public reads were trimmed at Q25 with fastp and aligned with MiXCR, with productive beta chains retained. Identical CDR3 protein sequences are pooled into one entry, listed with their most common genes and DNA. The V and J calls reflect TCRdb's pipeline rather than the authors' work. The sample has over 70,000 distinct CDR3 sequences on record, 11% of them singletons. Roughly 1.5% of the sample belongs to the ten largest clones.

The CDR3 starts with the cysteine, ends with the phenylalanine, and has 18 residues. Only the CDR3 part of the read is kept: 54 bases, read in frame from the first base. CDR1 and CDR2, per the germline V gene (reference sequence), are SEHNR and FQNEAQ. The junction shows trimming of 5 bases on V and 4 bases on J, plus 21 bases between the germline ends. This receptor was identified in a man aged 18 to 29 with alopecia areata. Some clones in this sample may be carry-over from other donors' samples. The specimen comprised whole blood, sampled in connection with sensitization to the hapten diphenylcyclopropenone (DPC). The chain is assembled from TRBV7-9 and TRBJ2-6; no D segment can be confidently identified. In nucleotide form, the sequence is TGTGCCAGCAGCCAGGCGAGGACGGGCGAGCCCGGGGCCAACGTCCTGACTTTC. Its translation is CASSQARTGEPGANVLTF.